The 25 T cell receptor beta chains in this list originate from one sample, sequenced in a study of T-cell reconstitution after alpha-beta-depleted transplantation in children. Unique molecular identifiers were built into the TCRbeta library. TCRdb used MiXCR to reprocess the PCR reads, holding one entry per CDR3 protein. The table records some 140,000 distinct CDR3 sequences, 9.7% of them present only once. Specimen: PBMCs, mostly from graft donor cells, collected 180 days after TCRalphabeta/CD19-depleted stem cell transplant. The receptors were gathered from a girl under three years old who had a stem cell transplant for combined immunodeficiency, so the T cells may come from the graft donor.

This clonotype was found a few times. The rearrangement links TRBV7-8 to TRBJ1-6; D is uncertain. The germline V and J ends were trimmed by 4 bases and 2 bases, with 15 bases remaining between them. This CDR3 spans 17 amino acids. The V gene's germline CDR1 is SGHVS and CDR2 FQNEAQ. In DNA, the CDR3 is TGTGCCAGCAGCTCCCTCGGGATGTTCACCTATAATTCACCCCTCCACTTT. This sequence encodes CASSSLGMFTYNSPLHF.

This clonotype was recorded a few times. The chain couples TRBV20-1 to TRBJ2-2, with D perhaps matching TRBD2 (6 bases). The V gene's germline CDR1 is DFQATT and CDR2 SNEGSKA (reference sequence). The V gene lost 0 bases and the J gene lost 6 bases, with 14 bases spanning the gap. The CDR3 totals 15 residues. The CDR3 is CSARDAGTWPGELFF. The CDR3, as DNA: TGCAGTGCTAGAGATGCAGGGACTTGGCCCGGGGAGCTGTTTTTT.

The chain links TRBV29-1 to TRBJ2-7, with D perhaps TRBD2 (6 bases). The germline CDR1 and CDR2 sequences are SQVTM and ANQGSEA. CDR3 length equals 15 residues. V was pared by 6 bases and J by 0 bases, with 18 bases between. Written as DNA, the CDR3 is TGCAGCGTCGAGGAGGAAGGGAGGAGCTCCTACGAGCAGTACTTC. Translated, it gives CSVEEEGRSSYEQYF.

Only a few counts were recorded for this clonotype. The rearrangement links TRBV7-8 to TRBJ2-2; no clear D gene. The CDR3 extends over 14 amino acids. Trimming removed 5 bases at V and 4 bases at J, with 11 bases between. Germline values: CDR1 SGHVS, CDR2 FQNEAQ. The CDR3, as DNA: TGTGCCAGCAGCCCAACCGGATCCACCGGGGAGCTGTTTTTT. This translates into CASSPTGSTGELFF.

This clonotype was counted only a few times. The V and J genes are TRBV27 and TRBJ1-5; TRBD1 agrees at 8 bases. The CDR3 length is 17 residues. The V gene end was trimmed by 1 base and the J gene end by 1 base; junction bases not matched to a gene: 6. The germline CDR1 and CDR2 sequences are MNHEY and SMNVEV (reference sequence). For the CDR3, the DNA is TGTGCCAGCAGTTTATTCCCAAACAGGGGGAGCAATCAGCCCCAGCATTTT. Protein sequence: CASSLFPNRGSNQPQHF.

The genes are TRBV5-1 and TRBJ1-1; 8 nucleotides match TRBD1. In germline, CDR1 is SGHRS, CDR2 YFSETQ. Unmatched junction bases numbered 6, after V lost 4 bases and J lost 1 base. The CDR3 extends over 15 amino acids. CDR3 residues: CASSTAGTGNTEAFF. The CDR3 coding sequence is TGCGCCAGCAGCACAGCCGGGACAGGGAACACTGAAGCTTTCTTT.

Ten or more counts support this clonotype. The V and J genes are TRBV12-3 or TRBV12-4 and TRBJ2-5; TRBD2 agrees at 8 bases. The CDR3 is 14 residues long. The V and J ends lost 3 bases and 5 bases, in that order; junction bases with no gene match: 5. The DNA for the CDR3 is TGTGCCAGCAGTTTGGAACTAGCGGTCGAGACCCAGTACTTC. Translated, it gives CASSLELAVETQYF.

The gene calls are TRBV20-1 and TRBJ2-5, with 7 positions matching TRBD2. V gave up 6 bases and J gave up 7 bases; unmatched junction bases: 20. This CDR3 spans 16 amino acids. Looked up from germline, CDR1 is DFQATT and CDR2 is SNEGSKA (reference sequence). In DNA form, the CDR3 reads TGCAGTGCAATGACGGGGGTACTAGCGTTATCGAGGACCCAGTACTTC. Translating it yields CSAMTGVLALSRTQYF.

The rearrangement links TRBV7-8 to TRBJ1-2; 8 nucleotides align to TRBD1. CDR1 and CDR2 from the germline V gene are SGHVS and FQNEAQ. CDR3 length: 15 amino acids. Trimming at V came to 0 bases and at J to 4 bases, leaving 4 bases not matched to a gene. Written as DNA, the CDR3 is TGTGCCAGCAGCTTAGCGGACAGGGTAGCCTATGGCTACACCTTC. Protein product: CASSLADRVAYGYTF.

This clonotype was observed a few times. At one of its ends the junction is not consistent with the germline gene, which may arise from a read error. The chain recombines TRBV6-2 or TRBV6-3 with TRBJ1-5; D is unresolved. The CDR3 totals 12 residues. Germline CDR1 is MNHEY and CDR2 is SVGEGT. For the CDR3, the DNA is TGTGCCAGCAGTCACTCGAATCAGCCCCAGCATTTT. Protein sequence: CASSHSNQPQHF.

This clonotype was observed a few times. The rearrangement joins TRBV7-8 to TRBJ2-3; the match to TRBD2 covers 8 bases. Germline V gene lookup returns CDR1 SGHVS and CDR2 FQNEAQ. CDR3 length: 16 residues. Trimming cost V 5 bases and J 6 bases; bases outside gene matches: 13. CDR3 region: CASSPERTSPGDTQYF. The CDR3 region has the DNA TGTGCCAGCAGCCCGGAAAGGACTAGCCCCGGGGATACGCAGTATTTT. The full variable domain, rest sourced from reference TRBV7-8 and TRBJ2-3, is GAGVSQSPRYKVAKRGQDVALRCDPISGHVSLFWYQQALGQGPEFLTYFQNEAQLDKSGLPSDRFFAERPEGSVSTLKIQRTQQEDSAVYLCASSPERTSPGDTQYFGPGTRLTVL.

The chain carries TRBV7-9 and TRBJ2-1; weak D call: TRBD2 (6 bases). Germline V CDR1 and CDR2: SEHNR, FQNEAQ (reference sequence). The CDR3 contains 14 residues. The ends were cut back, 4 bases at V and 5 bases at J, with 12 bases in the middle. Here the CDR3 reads CASSYGGNDNEQFF. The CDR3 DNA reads TGTGCCAGCAGCTACGGGGGAAATGACAATGAGCAGTTCTTC.

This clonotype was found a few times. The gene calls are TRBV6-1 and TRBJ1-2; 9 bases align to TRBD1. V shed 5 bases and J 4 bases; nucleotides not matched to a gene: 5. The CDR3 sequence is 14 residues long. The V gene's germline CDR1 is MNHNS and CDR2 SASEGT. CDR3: CASSRDREGYGYTF. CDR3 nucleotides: TGTGCCAGCAGTCGGGACAGGGAGGGCTATGGCTACACCTTC.

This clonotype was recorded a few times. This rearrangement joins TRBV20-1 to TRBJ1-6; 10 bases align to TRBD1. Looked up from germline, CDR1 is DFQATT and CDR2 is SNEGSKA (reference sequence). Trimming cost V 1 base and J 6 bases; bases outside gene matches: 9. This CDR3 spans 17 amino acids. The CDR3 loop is CSARVLDRGSLNSPLHF. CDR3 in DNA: TGCAGTGCTAGAGTTTTGGACAGGGGGTCCCTTAATTCACCCCTCCACTTT.

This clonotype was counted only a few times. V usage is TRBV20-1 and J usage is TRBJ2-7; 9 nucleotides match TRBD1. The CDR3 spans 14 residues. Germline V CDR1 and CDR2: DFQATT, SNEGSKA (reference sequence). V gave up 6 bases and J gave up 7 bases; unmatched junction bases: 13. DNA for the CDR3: TGCAGTGCCGCACCGGGACAGGGTTGGGGGGAGCAGTACTTC. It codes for CSAAPGQGWGEQYF.

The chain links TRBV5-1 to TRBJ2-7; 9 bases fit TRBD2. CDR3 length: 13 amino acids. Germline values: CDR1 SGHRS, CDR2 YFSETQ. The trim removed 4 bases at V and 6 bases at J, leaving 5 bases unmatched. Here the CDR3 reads CASSEGLALEQYF. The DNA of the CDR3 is TGCGCCAGCAGCGAGGGACTAGCTCTCGAGCAGTACTTC.

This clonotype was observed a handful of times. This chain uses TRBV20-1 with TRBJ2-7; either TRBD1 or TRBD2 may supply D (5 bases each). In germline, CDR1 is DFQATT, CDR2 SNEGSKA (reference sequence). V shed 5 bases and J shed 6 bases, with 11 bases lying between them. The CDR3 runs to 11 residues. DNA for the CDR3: TGCAGTGCTGGGGACGGACTCGAGCAGTACTTC. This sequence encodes CSAGDGLEQYF.

CDR3 region: CASSTGTSASYEQYF. The CDR3 DNA follows: TGTGCCAGCAGCACCGGGACTAGCGCCTCCTACGAGCAGTACTTC. V gene TRBV7-9 combines with J gene TRBJ2-7, with 10 bases that match TRBD2. The CDR3 loop spans 15 amino acids. Germline V gene sequence: CDR1 SEHNR, CDR2 FQNEAQ (reference sequence). V shed 5 bases, J shed 0 bases, and the junction held 4 bases outside the gene matches.

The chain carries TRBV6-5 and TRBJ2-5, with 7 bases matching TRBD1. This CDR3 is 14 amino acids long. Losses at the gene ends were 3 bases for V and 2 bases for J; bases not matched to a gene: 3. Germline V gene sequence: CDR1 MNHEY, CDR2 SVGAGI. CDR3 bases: TGTGCCAGCAGTTATGACAGGGCGCAAGAGACCCAGTACTTC. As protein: CASSYDRAQETQYF.

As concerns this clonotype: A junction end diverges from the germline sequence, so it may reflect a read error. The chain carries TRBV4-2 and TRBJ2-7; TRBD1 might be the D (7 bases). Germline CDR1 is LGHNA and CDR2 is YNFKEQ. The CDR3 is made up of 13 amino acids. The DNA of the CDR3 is TGTGCCAGCTCCGACAGGGACTCCTACGGGCAGTACTTC. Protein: CASSDRDSYGQYF.

CDR3 loop: CASSLWGRAADTQYF. The DNA of the CDR3 is TGTGCCAGCAGCCTTTGGGGGAGGGCGGCAGATACGCAGTATTTT. The V and J genes are TRBV9 and TRBJ2-3, with 7 positions matching TRBD2. J was trimmed by 4 bases and V by 4 bases; bases with no gene match: 9. The germline V gene has CDR1 SGDLS and CDR2 YYNGEE. There are 15 residues in the CDR3.

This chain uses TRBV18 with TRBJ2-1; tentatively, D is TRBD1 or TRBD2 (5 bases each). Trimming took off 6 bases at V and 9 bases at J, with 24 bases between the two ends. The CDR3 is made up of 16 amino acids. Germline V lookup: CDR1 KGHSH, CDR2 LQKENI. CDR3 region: CASSPRRDPAGSEQFF. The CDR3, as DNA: TGTGCCAGCTCCCCCAGACGGGACCCCGCTGGGAGTGAGCAGTTCTTC.

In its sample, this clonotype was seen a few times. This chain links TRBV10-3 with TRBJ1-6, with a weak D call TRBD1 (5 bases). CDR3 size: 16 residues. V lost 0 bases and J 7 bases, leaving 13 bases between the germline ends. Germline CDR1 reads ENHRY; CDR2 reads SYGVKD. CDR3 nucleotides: TGTGCCATCAGTGAGTCGAGGTCAGGGAGGAATTCACCCCTCCACTTT. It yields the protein CAISESRSGRNSPLHF.

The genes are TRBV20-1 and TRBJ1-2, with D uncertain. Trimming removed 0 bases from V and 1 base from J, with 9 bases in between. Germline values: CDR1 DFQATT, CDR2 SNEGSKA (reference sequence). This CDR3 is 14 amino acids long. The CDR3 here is CSAREGPGNYGYTF. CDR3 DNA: TGCAGTGCTAGAGAAGGTCCGGGTAACTATGGCTACACCTTC.

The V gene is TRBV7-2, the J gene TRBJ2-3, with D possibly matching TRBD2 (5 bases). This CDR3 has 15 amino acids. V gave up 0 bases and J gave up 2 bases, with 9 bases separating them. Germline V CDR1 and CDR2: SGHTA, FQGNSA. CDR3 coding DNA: TGTGCCAGCAGCTTAGCACGGGGATACACAGATACGCAGTATTTT. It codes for CASSLARGYTDTQYF.